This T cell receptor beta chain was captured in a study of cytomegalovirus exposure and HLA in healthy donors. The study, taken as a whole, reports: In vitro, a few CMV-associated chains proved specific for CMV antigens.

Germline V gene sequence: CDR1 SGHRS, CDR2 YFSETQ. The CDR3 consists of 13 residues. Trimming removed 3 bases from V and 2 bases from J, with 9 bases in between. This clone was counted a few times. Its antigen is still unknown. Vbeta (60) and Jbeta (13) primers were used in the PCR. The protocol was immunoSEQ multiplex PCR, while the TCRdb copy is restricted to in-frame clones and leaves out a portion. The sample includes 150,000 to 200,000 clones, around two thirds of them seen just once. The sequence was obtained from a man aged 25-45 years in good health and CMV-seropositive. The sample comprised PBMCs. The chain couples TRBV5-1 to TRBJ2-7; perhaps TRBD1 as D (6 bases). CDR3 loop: CASSSQGTYEQYF. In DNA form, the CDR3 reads TGCGCCAGCAGCTCACAGGGAACCTACGAGCAGTACTTC.